A selection of T cell receptor beta chains follows, all from one sample in a study of T cell changes during pregnancy in multiple sclerosis. Clones were read by immunoSEQ multiplex PCR, and TCRdb kept only the in-frame ones, dropping some. The repertoire holds approximately 30,000 clones, with about nine tenths as singletons. Sample: CD8+ T cells from peripheral blood mononuclear cells, taken in the second trimester of pregnancy. Every receptor here comes from a female donor with multiple sclerosis, enrolled in a pregnancy study. Both conserved end residues are part of each CDR3.

J gene: TRBJ1-1; V gene: TRBV5-4; CDR3 protein: CASTPTRGQDTEAFF
J gene: TRBJ2-5; V gene: TRBV9; CDR3 protein: CASSPGQGAEETQYF
J gene: TRBJ2-2; V gene: TRBV6-4; CDR3 protein: CASSDGLASGELFF
J gene: TRBJ2-7; V gene: TRBV18; CDR3 protein: CASSPITGGNYEQYF
J gene: TRBJ1-4; V gene: TRBV6-5; CDR3 protein: CASSTGPEGGEKLFF
J gene: TRBJ2-7; V gene: TRBV10-3; CDR3 protein: CAISESTGNYEQYF
J gene: TRBJ2-5; V gene: TRBV27; CDR3 protein: CASSLSAKTYQETQYF
J gene: TRBJ1-1; V gene: TRBV10-2; CDR3 protein: CASSEAPGLTEAFF
J gene: TRBJ2-7; V gene: TRBV19; CDR3 protein: CATSNTPYEQYF
J gene: TRBJ2-2; V gene: TRBV6-4; CDR3 protein: CASSALAGDTGELFF
J gene: TRBJ1-2; V gene: TRBV4-3; CDR3 protein: CASSQAALEPSYTF
J gene: TRBJ2-3; V gene: TRBV15; CDR3 protein: CATHPGGRTDTQYF
J gene: TRBJ1-2; V gene: TRBV6-5; CDR3 protein: CASSYSYGHPYGYTF
J gene: TRBJ1-1; V gene: TRBV7-9; CDR3 protein: CASSSTSRQLNTEAFF
J gene: TRBJ2-7; V gene: TRBV6-1; CDR3 protein: CASSEGQDEQYF
J gene: TRBJ2-1; V gene: TRBV6-5; CDR3 protein: CASSARSGYNEQFF
J gene: TRBJ2-5; V gene: TRBV19; CDR3 protein: CASSTGGPETQYF
J gene: TRBJ2-5; V gene: TRBV6-4; CDR3 protein: CASSDQAGGLETQYF
J gene: TRBJ2-7; V gene: TRBV27; CDR3 protein: CASSMGRGTPSGEQYF
J gene: TRBJ2-7; V gene: TRBV27; CDR3 protein: CASSQGGQQYF
J gene: TRBJ2-1; V gene: TRBV10-3; CDR3 protein: CAISESLASGDHNEQFF
J gene: TRBJ2-5; V gene: TRBV4-1; CDR3 protein: CASSQDRGGPETQYF
J gene: TRBJ1-2; V gene: TRBV27; CDR3 protein: CASRGTGDNYGYTF